The next 21 T cell receptor beta chains were all read from a single sample in a study of metastatic and nonmetastatic thyroid tumors. Not a single patient had been given any form of treatment at any point before undergoing thyroid surgery. Using MiXCR, TCRdb reanalyzed the PCR reads. Of 6,500 to 9,000 clones in the sample, roughly 24% were seen once. Sequenced: adjacent normal tissue. Receptors were obtained from a female donor with papillary thyroid cancer or a benign thyroid nodule (not recorded which). Some clones in this sample may be carry-over from other donors' samples.

The rearrangement links TRBV6-6 to TRBJ1-6; D remains ambiguous. Germline assignment: CDR1 MNHNY and CDR2 SVGAGI (reference sequence). The CDR3 spans 16 residues. With 3 bases removed from V and 1 base from J, the gap between germline ends came to 10 bases. The CDR3 DNA reads TGTGCCAGCAGTTATAAATACGGGTCCTATAATTCACCCCTCCACTTT. It translates to CASSYKYGSYNSPLHF.

This clone was seen a single time. V gene TRBV5-1 combines with J gene TRBJ2-1; 10 bases align to TRBD2. The CDR3 length is 15 residues. V lost 6 bases and J lost 4; bases outside the gene matches: 7. Germline V gives CDR1 SGHRS, CDR2 YFSETQ. The CDR3 bases are TGCGCCAGCAACAACCCGGGACTAGCGTACAATGAGCAGTTCTTC. It encodes CASNNPGLAYNEQFF.

This clone was seen a handful of times. The CDR3 DNA sequence: TGTGCCAGCAGCCTCACGGCGGAGCAGTACTTC. Translation gives CASSLTAEQYF. The V call is TRBV12-3 or TRBV12-4, the J call TRBJ2-7; no clear D gene. Trimming removed 6 bases from V and 7 bases from J, with 10 bases in between. The length of the CDR3 is 11 residues.

In this sample, this clone turned up many times. The chain carries TRBV28 and TRBJ2-7; no definite D call. Trimming shortened V by 5 bases and J by 2 bases, and 10 bases separated the two germline ends. Germline-derived CDR1 and CDR2 are MDHEN and SYDVKM. This CDR3 spans 13 amino acids. The CDR3 DNA sequence: TGTGCCAGCAGTGACCACACACCCTACGAGCAGTACTTC. Translating it yields CASSDHTPYEQYF.

The V gene is TRBV28, the J gene TRBJ1-5; D is possibly TRBD1 (6 bases). The CDR3 consists of 14 residues. Trimming shortened V by 6 bases and J by 5 bases, and 14 bases separated the two germline ends. The germline CDR1 and CDR2 sequences are MDHEN and SYDVKM. CDR3 coding DNA: TGTGCCAGCAGATTACAGGGAAGGGATCAGCCCCAGCATTTT. Protein product: CASRLQGRDQPQHF.

By share of the sample, this clone is medium-sized. The chain couples TRBV5-1 to TRBJ1-3, with 9 bases matching TRBD1. Germline V lookup: CDR1 SGHRS, CDR2 YFSETQ. CDR3 length: 16 amino acids. Germline trimming cut 4 bases from V and 4 bases from J; bases unmatched to any gene: 9. CDR3 sequence reads: CASSEMGQGGGNTIYF. CDR3 nucleotide sequence: TGCGCCAGCAGCGAAATGGGACAGGGAGGAGGAAACACCATATATTTT.

Only one count was recorded for this clone. The rearrangement joins TRBV4-1 to TRBJ1-1; 7 positions match TRBD1. Germline V gene data show CDR1 as MGHRA and CDR2 as YSYEKL. The J segment lost 1 base and the V segment lost 4 bases, leaving 6 bases of the junction unmatched. The CDR3 totals 15 residues. CDR3 nucleotide sequence: TGCGCCAGCAGCCTTCGGACAGGACAGAACACTGAAGCTTTCTTT. The encoded protein is CASSLRTGQNTEAFF.

The chain carries TRBV20-1 and TRBJ2-7; 8 positions match TRBD2. The V gene end was trimmed by 1 base and the J gene end by 0 bases; junction bases not matched to a gene: 8. The CDR3 runs to 16 residues. Looked up from germline, CDR1 is DFQATT and CDR2 is SNEGSKA (reference sequence). The CDR3 reads CSARGGQRESSYEQYF. The CDR3 DNA reads TGCAGTGCTAGAGGGGGCCAGCGGGAGAGCTCCTACGAGCAGTACTTC.

This chain joins TRBV10-3 and TRBJ2-7, with D possibly matching TRBD2 (5 bases). This CDR3 region has 14 residues. The V and J ends lost 4 bases and 6 bases respectively, with 16 bases between them. Germline V lookup: CDR1 ENHRY, CDR2 SYGVKD. CDR3 DNA sequence: TGTGCCATCAGTGTCCGAGAGGGCCTTGGCGAGCAGTACTTC. It translates to CAISVREGLGEQYF.

In this sample, this clone turned up many times. Other DNA sequences in the same sample also yield this CDR3. The gene calls are TRBV9 and TRBJ2-7; D assignment may be TRBD1 or TRBD2 (6 bases each). The V end lost 3 bases, the J end lost 4 bases, and 17 bases lay between the germline ends. Germline loops: CDR1 SGDLS, CDR2 YYNGEE. The CDR3 length is 15 residues. CDR3 bases: TGTGCCAGCAGCGGAAACCAACAGGGAGGTTACGAGCAGTACTTC. It codes for CASSGNQQGGYEQYF.

This clone was seen repeatedly, ten times or more. The chain recombines TRBV10-1 with TRBJ2-2; 7 bases align to TRBD1. The CDR3 is made up of 15 amino acids. Unmatched junction bases numbered 11, after V lost 9 bases and J lost 4 bases. CDR1 and CDR2 from the germline V gene are WNHNN and SYGVQD (reference sequence). The CDR3 DNA reads TGCGCCAGTTCCCGTTCGAGGGGGCGCACCGGGGAGCTGTTTTTT. The encoded protein is CASSRSRGRTGELFF.

A few counts support this clone. The gene calls are TRBV6-1 and TRBJ2-7; tentative D call: TRBD1 (6 bases). Germline CDR1 MNHNS, CDR2 SASEGT. The CDR3 totals 13 residues. Trimming pared 2 bases from V and 3 bases from J, leaving 8 bases between. The CDR3 bases are TGTGCCAGCAGTGAATCGACAGGCTACGAGCAGTACTTC. Translation gives CASSESTGYEQYF.

The chain has TRBV27 and TRBJ2-3; TRBD1 might be the D (5 bases). CDR1 and CDR2 from the germline V gene are MNHEY and SMNVEV (reference sequence). CDR3 size: 17 residues. V shed 3 bases and J shed 8 bases, with 24 bases lying between them. For the CDR3, the DNA is TGTGCCAGCAGTTTGTTACTCATGACAGCCCGCATTGGTACGCAGTATTTT. Its protein is CASSLLLMTARIGTQYF.

In this sample, this clone turned up a few times. The chain employs TRBV12-3 or TRBV12-4 and TRBJ1-1, with unresolved D. V was trimmed by 5 bases and J by 4 bases, leaving 14 bases between them. The CDR3 runs 14 residues. The CDR3 sequence is CASSALSTLTEAFF. The DNA of the CDR3 is TGTGCCAGCAGTGCCCTTTCTACGCTCACTGAAGCTTTCTTT.

This clone was seen only once. The chain is built from TRBV5-1 and TRBJ2-2, with 10 bases aligning to TRBD1. Germline CDR1 is SGHRS and CDR2 is YFSETQ. The CDR3 covers 16 residues. J gave up 4 bases and V 0 bases, and 3 bases lay outside the gene matches. The CDR3 region is CASSLGGQGPTGELFF. CDR3 nucleotide sequence: TGCGCCAGCAGCTTGGGGGGACAGGGGCCCACCGGGGAGCTGTTTTTT. The full variable domain, completed using reference TRBV5-1 and TRBJ2-2, is KAGVTQTPRYLIKTRGQQVTLSCSPISGHRSVSWYQQTPGQGLQFLFEYFSETQRNKGNFPGRFSGRQFSNSRSEMNVSTLELGDSALYLCASSLGGQGPTGELFFGEGSRLTVL.

The genes are TRBV20-1 and TRBJ2-7, with D possibly matching TRBD1 (5 bases). From germline, CDR1 is DFQATT and CDR2 SNEGSKA (reference sequence). V was cut by 3 bases and J by 3 bases, with 9 bases left in between. The CDR3 is 12 amino acids. CDR3 amino acids: CSASGRVYEQYF. The CDR3 DNA reads as TGCAGTGCTAGTGGCAGGGTCTACGAGCAGTACTTC.

This clone was detected only a few times. J is TRBJ1-2 and V is TRBV6-2 or TRBV6-3, with D possibly being TRBD1 (6 bases). Germline-derived CDR1 and CDR2 are MNHEY and SVGEGT. Trimming took 2 bases from V and 5 from J, leaving 9 bases between them. CDR3 length: 13 residues. CDR3 amino acids: CASSYTGSYGYTF. As DNA, the CDR3 is TGTGCCAGCAGTTACACAGGGTCGTATGGCTACACCTTC.

V and J are TRBV6-2 or TRBV6-3 and TRBJ2-7; 10 nucleotides line up with TRBD1. This CDR3 is built from 14 residues. Germline values: CDR1 MNHEY, CDR2 SVGEGT. With 7 bases clipped from V and 4 bases from J, the junction kept 7 bases outside the gene matches. The CDR3 reads CASKATGGIYEQYF. The CDR3 nucleotides read TGTGCCAGCAAGGCGACAGGGGGCATTTACGAGCAGTACTTC.

This clone was observed a handful of times. This chain links TRBV6-2 or TRBV6-3 with TRBJ2-7, with D perhaps matching TRBD2 (7 bases). The CDR3 length is 13 residues. The germline gives CDR1 MNHEY, CDR2 SVGEGT. The ends were cut back, 10 bases at V and 3 bases at J, with 16 bases in the middle. The CDR3 DNA is TGTGCCACCCAAAGGGGGGGCTTCTACGAGCAGTACTTC. It is translated as CATQRGGFYEQYF.

This clone has more than one count but fewer than ten. This sequence joins TRBV12-3 or TRBV12-4 and TRBJ1-1; 7 bases are shared with TRBD1. J gave up 0 bases and V 6 bases, and 4 bases lay outside the gene matches. This CDR3 comprises 14 residues. In DNA, the CDR3 is TGTGCCAGCAGAATTACAGGGGTGAACACTGAAGCTTTCTTT. Protein product: CASRITGVNTEAFF.

This clone is labeled large. The chain couples TRBV4-1 to TRBJ2-7; tentatively, D is TRBD1 or TRBD2 (5 bases each). The CDR3 has 15 amino acids. Per germline, CDR1 MGHRA and CDR2 YSYEKL. V lost 2 bases, J lost 4 bases, and 15 bases lay in between. The CDR3 DNA reads as TGCGCCAGCAGCCAAATCCCAGGGAGTCTGTACGAGCAGTACTTC. It specifies CASSQIPGSLYEQYF.